These T cell receptor beta chains were read from a single sample in a study of T cell responses to AZD1222 COVID-19 vaccine. Libraries were prepared by immunoSEQ multiplex PCR; TCRdb keeps only in-frame clonotypes and omits some of them. The data contain 60,000 to 85,000 clones, 85% of them singletons. The sequences come from peripheral blood, collected on day 0 of AZD1222 vaccination. The receptors originated from an adult in good health. CDR3s include the opening cysteine and the closing phenylalanine or tryptophan. A D gene is named only where the DNA matches it firmly. Rows may omit the clone size; those that give it use once, few, many or a size class.

cdr3_aa | cdr3_nt | d_call | clone_size | j_call | v_call
CASSDRQGNYGYTF | TGTGCCAGCAGCGACCGACAGGGTAACTATGGCTACACCTTC | TRBD1 | - | TRBJ1-2 | TRBV5-4
CASSFGGPEEQYF | TGTGCCAGCAGCTTCGGGGGGCCGGAGGAGCAGTACTTC | - | few | TRBJ2-7 | TRBV7-3
CASSPLAGGETQYF | TGCGCCAGCAGCCCACTAGCGGGGGGAGAGACCCAGTACTTC | TRBD2 | once | TRBJ2-5 | TRBV5-1
CASSVQLQGAGGYTF | TGTGCCAGCAGCGTCCAACTTCAGGGGGCAGGGGGCTACACCTTC | TRBD1 | once | TRBJ1-2 | TRBV7-2
CASSSSSYEQYF | TGTGCCAGCTCCAGTAGCTCCTACGAGCAGTACTTC | - | few | TRBJ2-7 | TRBV13
CASSQDEGGSDEQYF | TGTGCCAGCAGCCAAGACGAGGGTGGTAGTGACGAGCAGTACTTC | - | - | TRBJ2-7 | TRBV3-1/TRBV3-2
CASSLRAGGYASNEQFF | TGTGCCAGTAGTCTAAGAGCGGGGGGATACGCCTCGAATGAGCAGTTCTTC | TRBD2 | - | TRBJ2-1 | TRBV19
CAWGQVGNSPLHF | TGTGCCTGGGGACAGGTCGGGAATTCACCCCTCCACTTT | TRBD1 | - | TRBJ1-6 | TRBV30
CASSFQGQGVRENEKLFF | TGCGCCAGCAGCTTCCAAGGACAGGGAGTAAGGGAGAATGAAAAACTGTTTTTT | TRBD1 | - | TRBJ1-4 | TRBV5-1
CSVELAGVGETQYF | TGCAGCGTTGAACTAGCGGGAGTTGGAGAGACCCAGTACTTC | TRBD2 | - | TRBJ2-5 | TRBV29-1
CASSFRSAATNEKLFF | TGTGCCAGCAGTTTCAGATCGGCGGCAACTAATGAAAAACTGTTTTTT | - | - | TRBJ1-4 | TRBV27
CASSTGGHTIYF | TGTGCCAGCAGCACCGGAGGGCACACCATATATTTT | - | - | TRBJ1-3 | TRBV12-3/TRBV12-4
CASSVGGIGDTEAFF | TGCGCCAGCAGCGTGGGGGGAATTGGGGACACTGAAGCTTTCTTT | - | few | TRBJ1-1 | TRBV10-1
CASSLDSTDTQYF | TGTGCCAGCAGTTTAGACAGCACAGATACGCAGTATTTT | - | - | TRBJ2-3 | TRBV27
CASSKLRESANYGYTF | TGTGCCAGTAGTAAGTTGAGGGAGAGCGCTAACTATGGCTACACCTTC | - | - | TRBJ1-2 | TRBV19